The present T cell receptor beta chain was sequenced within a study of blood T cell repertoires in COVID-19 (dated by TCRdb to the early 2020s). In the study overall: Samples covering the acute and convalescent phases of COVID-19 were provided by collaborators in the United States, Italy and Spain. Nearly every sample came with metadata listing a de-identified subject ID, COVID-19 status, age in years and sex. The dataset comprised deeply sampled blood TCRbeta repertoires from subjects exposed to, actively infected with, or recovered from COVID-19. The repertoires were made available in a free public database intended to serve as a resource for research on the immune response to SARS-CoV-2. Where HLA class I and class II types were available, the types were taken from metadata supplied by the sample provider, not from assay-based typing. The material from the prospective study consisted of cDNA or gDNA derived from T cells, B-cell-depleted T cells, or PBMCs. The samples were drawn from the first 160 participants of the ongoing ImmuneRACE study and from 950 to 1,500 subjects provided by 6 global collaborators. Overall study results and their limits: How much clinical and demographic metadata was included differed by source and by participant, and the metadata was provided uncurated.

This clone was seen more than once but under ten times. Its antigen is unknown. Base quality data are lacking; no much larger clone is found one base away. The CDR3 contains 14 residues, cysteine and phenylalanine counted. Only the CDR3 portion is preserved as DNA: 42 bases, with reading frame beginning at the first base. V was cut back by 9 bases and J by 4 bases, leaving a gap of 19 bases between them. CDR1 LNHDA and CDR2 SQIVND were looked up in the germline V gene (reference sequence). A second Seattle source provided samples from volunteer blood donors who had recovered from COVID-19. Collaborating institutions collected whole blood in K2EDTA tubes following their own protocols. For TCRbeta analysis, collaborator samples were shipped as frozen whole blood, as isolated PBMCs, or as DNA extracted from either sample type. TCRbeta CDR3 regions were amplified from genomic DNA using the immunoSEQ Assay, a bias-controlled multiplex PCR. The authors processed their data as follows. The number of nucleated cells in each sample was estimated from the amplification of reference gene primers within the assay. Sequence reads were collapsed and filtered to measure the absolute abundance of every unique TCRbeta CDR3 rearrangement. For each sample, productive Simpson clonality was calculated by taking the square root of Simpson's diversity index across productive rearrangements. TCRdb stores this immuneACCESS table with in-frame sequences only. Part of the clones is absent; in the studies checked, under half of the shortfall reflects unresolved V genes, and no reason is known for the rest. D and trimming were read from the DNA, whereas the V and J calls and clone size are those reported in that table. The sample has approximately 250,000 clones on record, 75% to 90% of them singletons. Around 2.2% of the sample is taken by the ten largest.

This receptor was taken from a man aged 25-45 years who had recovered from COVID-19. The rearrangement joined TRBV19 to TRBJ2-7; possibly the D gene is TRBD2, per 6 matching bases. Source material: peripheral blood. The DNA sequence follows: TGTGCCAGCAGGCCAGGGCCAGGGAGGTACGAGCAGTACTTC. Translated, it gives CASRPGPGRYEQYF.